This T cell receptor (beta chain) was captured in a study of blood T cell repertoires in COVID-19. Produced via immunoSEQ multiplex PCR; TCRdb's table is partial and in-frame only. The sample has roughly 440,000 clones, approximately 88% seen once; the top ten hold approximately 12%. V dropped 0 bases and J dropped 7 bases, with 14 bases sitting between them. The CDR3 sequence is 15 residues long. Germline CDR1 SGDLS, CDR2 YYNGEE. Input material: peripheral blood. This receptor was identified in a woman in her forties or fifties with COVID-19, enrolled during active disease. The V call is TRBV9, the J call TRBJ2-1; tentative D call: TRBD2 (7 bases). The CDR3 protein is CASSVGGGQGNEQFF. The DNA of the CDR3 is TGTGCCAGCAGCGTAGGGGGGGGCCAAGGGAATGAGCAGTTCTTC.